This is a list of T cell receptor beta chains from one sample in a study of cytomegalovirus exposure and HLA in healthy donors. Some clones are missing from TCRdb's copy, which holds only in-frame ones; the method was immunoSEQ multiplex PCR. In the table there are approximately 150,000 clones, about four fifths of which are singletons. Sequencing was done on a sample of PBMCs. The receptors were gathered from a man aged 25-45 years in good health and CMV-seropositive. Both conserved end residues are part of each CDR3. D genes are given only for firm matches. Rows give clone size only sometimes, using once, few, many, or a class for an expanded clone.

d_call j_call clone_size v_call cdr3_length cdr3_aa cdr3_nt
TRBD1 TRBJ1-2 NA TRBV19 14 CASSRDRVDYGYTF TGTGCCAGTAGTCGGGACAGGGTAGACTATGGCTACACCTTC
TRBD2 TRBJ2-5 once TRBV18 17 CASSPSTSGGARETQYF TGTGCCAGCTCACCATCGACTAGCGGGGGGGCCCGGGAGACCCAGTACTTC
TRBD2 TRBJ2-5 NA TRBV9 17 CASSVTTSGGEGKTQYF TGTGCCAGCAGCGTAACCACTAGCGGAGGGGAGGGAAAGACCCAGTACTTC
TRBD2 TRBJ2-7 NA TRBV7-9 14 CASSWASGSHEQYF TGTGCCAGCAGCTGGGCTAGCGGGAGCCACGAGCAGTACTTC
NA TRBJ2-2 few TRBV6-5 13 CASSYGQPGELFF TGTGCCAGCAGTTACGGACAGCCCGGGGAGCTGTTTTTT
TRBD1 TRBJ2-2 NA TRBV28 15 CASSFGDRVNGELFF TGTGCCAGCAGTTTTGGGGACAGGGTCAACGGGGAGCTGTTTTTT
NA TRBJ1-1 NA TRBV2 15 CASSERGHLNIEAFF TGTGCCAGCAGTGAAAGGGGACACTTGAACATTGAAGCTTTCTTT
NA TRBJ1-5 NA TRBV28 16 CASSFPGGGSNQPQHF TGTGCCAGCAGTTTCCCCGGGGGGGGGTCGAATCAGCCCCAGCATTTT
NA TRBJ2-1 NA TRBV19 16 CASSIVRQGRRNEQFF TGTGCCAGTAGTATAGTAAGGCAGGGAAGGCGTAATGAGCAGTTCTTC
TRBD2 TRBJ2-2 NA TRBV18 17 CASSPMFGRANTGELFF TGTGCCAGCTCACCGATGTTCGGGAGGGCAAACACCGGGGAGCTGTTTTTT
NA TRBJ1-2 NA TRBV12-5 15 CASGQDSRRLYGYTF TGTGCTAGTGGTCAGGACAGCAGACGCCTCTATGGCTACACCTTC
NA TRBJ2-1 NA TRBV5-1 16 CASSLVGMREGDEQFF TGCGCCAGCAGCTTAGTTGGAATGAGGGAGGGGGATGAGCAGTTCTTC
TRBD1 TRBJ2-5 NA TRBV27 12 CASWGQQETQYF TGTGCCAGCTGGGGACAGCAAGAGACCCAGTACTTC
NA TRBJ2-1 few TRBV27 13 CATRWGSDNEQFF TGTGCCACCCGCTGGGGCTCGGACAATGAGCAGTTCTTC
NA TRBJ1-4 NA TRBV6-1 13 CATPSATNEKLFF TGTGCCACACCCAGCGCAACTAATGAAAAACTGTTTTTT
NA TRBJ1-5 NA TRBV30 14 CAWSVQLSNQPQHF TGTGCCTGGAGTGTACAGCTTAGCAATCAGCCCCAGCATTTT